These 16 T cell receptor beta chains came from one sample sequenced in a study of OX40 agonist ivuxolimab in advanced cancers. Libraries were prepared through the immunoSEQ multiplex PCR assay. The table comes from immuneACCESS by way of TCRdb, which keeps in-frame sequences with V and J called. Part of the clones is missing from these tables; in studies checked, under half for an unresolved V gene and the rest for unknown reasons. This sample comprises tens of thousands of clones, around 84% of them detected only once. Together, the top ten hold 6.5% of the sample. The input for sequencing was CD4+ or CD8+ T cells sorted from blood, taken in a trial of the OX40 agonist ivuxolimab. The receptors come from an adult with an advanced solid tumor such as melanoma, head and neck, liver or kidney cancer.

This sequence joins TRBV2 and TRBJ2-1; 11 positions agree with TRBD2. The CDR3 is 15 amino acids. The V gene end was trimmed by 3 bases and the J gene end by 2 bases; junction bases not matched to a gene: 0. In germline, CDR1 is SNHLY, CDR2 FYNNEI. The CDR3 region is CASSEGLAAYNEQFF. CDR3 nucleotide sequence: TGTGCCAGCAGTGAGGGACTAGCGGCCTACAATGAGCAGTTCTTC.

The rearrangement uses TRBV11-2 and TRBJ2-3; no clear D gene. The CDR3 spans 15 residues. V dropped 8 bases and J dropped 2 bases, with 17 bases sitting between them. Germline V gene lookup returns CDR1 SGHAT and CDR2 FQNNGV. Written as DNA, the CDR3 is TGTGCCAGCCTACTTTCAACAGCAAACACAGATACGCAGTATTTT. It encodes CASLLSTANTDTQYF.

The chain combines TRBV19 with TRBJ1-5, with D perhaps TRBD1 (5 bases). Germline V gene lookup returns CDR1 LNHDA and CDR2 SQIVND (reference sequence). The CDR3 contains 13 residues. V lost 5 bases and J lost 6, with 11 bases in between. The CDR3 loop is CASSAGGGQPQHF. Here the CDR3 DNA reads TGTGCCAGTAGTGCCGGGGGAGGTCAGCCCCAGCATTTT.

This chain joins TRBV21-1 and TRBJ2-6; TRBD2, the table's D call, lacks a check against the DNA. TRBV21-1 corresponds to a pseudogene. The CDR3 is 17 amino acids. The CDR3 region is CASSGGICYSGANVLTF. CDR3 DNA: TGTGCCAGCAGCGGAGGGATTTGCTACTCTGGGGCCAACGTCCTGACTTTC.

The chain is built from TRBV21-1 and TRBJ2-7. TRBV21-1 is recorded as a pseudogene. There are 15 residues in the CDR3. CDR3 protein: CAPRTRAFGIYEQYF. CDR3 in DNA: TGTGCCCCCCGAACCAGGGCCTTCGGGATCTACGAGCAGTACTTC.

The rearrangement uses TRBV2 and TRBJ2-7; the D is unclear. The CDR3 has 13 residues. Germline V gives CDR1 SNHLY, CDR2 FYNNEI. The V and J ends lost 5 bases and 9 bases respectively, with 17 bases between them. Written as DNA, the CDR3 is TGTGCCAGCAGTAGTAACAGTCTGGAGCGGCAGTACTTC. As protein: CASSSNSLERQYF.

This chain connects TRBV5-6 to TRBJ2-5; 13 nucleotides line up with TRBD2. The J segment lost 7 bases and the V segment lost 4 bases, leaving 7 bases of the junction unmatched. CDR1 is SGHDT and CDR2 is YYEEEE in the germline V gene. This CDR3 contains 15 residues. CDR3 in DNA: TGTGCCAGCAGCAGGGGACTAGCGGGACGGTGGACCCAGTACTTC. Translated: CASSRGLAGRWTQYF. The complete variable domain, with remaining parts taken from reference TRBV5-6 and TRBJ2-5, reads DAGVTQSPTHLIKTRGQQVTLRCSPKSGHDTVSWYQQALGQGPQFIFQYYEEEERQRGNFPDRFSGHQFPNYSSELNVNALLLGDSALYLCASSRGLAGRWTQYFGPGTRLLVL.

The chain has TRBV18 and TRBJ1-4; D gene uncertain. Trimming pared 4 bases from V and 10 bases from J, leaving 13 bases between. The germline V gene encodes CDR1 KGHSH and CDR2 LQKENI. The CDR3 has 13 residues. CDR3 DNA: TGTGCCAGCTCACAGGGAAATCCCGCAAAACTGTTTTTT. As protein: CASSQGNPAKLFF.

The gene calls are TRBV30 and TRBJ1-6; D uncertain. There are 14 residues in the CDR3. V lost 6 bases, J lost 7 bases, and 16 bases lay in between. Germline V gene sequence: CDR1 GTSNPN, CDR2 SVGIG (reference sequence). DNA of the CDR3: TGTGCCTGCCGGCGCGGTAGGTGGAATTCACCCCTCCACTTT. Translated: CACRRGRWNSPLHF.

The chain has TRBV29-1 and TRBJ2-5; unclear D gene. Per germline, CDR1 SQVTM and CDR2 ANQGSEA. This CDR3 comprises 12 residues. V was pared by 4 bases and J by 5 bases, with 11 bases between. CDR3 nucleotide sequence: TGCAGCGTTGTTACCTCTTCGGAGACCCAGTACTTC. As protein: CSVVTSSETQYF. Filled out from reference TRBV29-1 and TRBJ2-5, the complete variable domain reads SAVISQKPSRDICQRGTSLTIQCQVDSQVTMMFWYRQQPGQSLTLIATANQGSEATYESGFVIDKFPISRPNLTFSTLTVSNMSPEDSSIYLCSVVTSSETQYFGPGTRLLVL.

V is TRBV15 and J is TRBJ1-2, with D uncertain. The CDR3 runs to 15 residues. The V end lost 5 bases, the J end lost 0 bases, and 13 bases lay between the germline ends. Germline V gene sequence: CDR1 LNHNV, CDR2 YYDKDF (reference sequence). In nucleotides, the CDR3 is TGTGCCACCAGCGCCTCAGACGTAACTAACTATGGCTACACCTTC. Protein sequence: CATSASDVTNYGYTF.

This clone was recorded only once. The genes are TRBV30 and TRBJ1-3, with D tentatively TRBD1 (6 bases). CDR3 length equals 17 residues. CDR1 GTSNPN and CDR2 SVGIG come from the germline V gene (reference sequence). Trimming took 3 bases from V and 3 from J, leaving 21 bases between them. CDR3 DNA: TGTGCCTGGAGGATCATGGGTAATACAGGGAGTGGAAACACCATATATTTT. This codes for CAWRIMGNTGSGNTIYF. Complete variable domain (other parts from reference TRBV30 and TRBJ1-3): SQTIHQWPATLVQPVGSPLSLECTVEGTSNPNLYWYRQAAGRGLQLLFYSVGIGQISSEVPQNLSASRPQDRQFILSSKKLLLSDSGFYLCAWRIMGNTGSGNTIYFGEGSWLTVV.

The J gene is TRBJ2-5, the V gene TRBV7-2; the match to TRBD1 covers 8 bases. The end of the DNA is better explained by TRBJ2-7, so the J call may be wrong. CDR3 length equals 18 residues. CDR1 SGHTA and CDR2 FQGNSA come from the germline V gene. The CDR3 spells CASSHRTGPSLFPYEQYF. The CDR3 DNA reads as TGTGCCAGCAGCCACCGGACAGGGCCCTCCTTATTTCCCTACGAGCAGTACTTC.

The J gene is TRBJ2-5, the V gene TRBV6-9, with D possibly matching TRBD2 (6 bases). The CDR3 covers 16 residues. CDR1 is MNHGY, CDR2 SVAAGI, per germline. V dropped 4 bases and J dropped 3 bases, with 18 bases sitting between them. The CDR3 spells CASSSYTPWEEETQYF. CDR3 DNA sequence: TGTGCCAGCAGTTCCTATACCCCTTGGGAGGAAGAGACCCAGTACTTC.

The chain employs TRBV5-1 and TRBJ2-7, with TRBD1 matching over 7 bases. The CDR3 is made up of 14 amino acids. With 4 bases clipped from V and 3 bases from J, the junction kept 7 bases outside the gene matches. Germline CDR1 and CDR2: SGHRS and YFSETQ. This chain's CDR3 is CASSTMTGNYEQYF. As DNA, the CDR3 is TGCGCCAGCAGCACCATGACAGGGAACTACGAGCAGTACTTC.

The gene calls are TRBV7-9 and TRBJ1-1; the D is unclear. CDR1 is SEHNR, CDR2 FQNEAQ, per germline (reference sequence). This CDR3 comprises 15 residues. Deletions cut 2 bases from V and 0 bases from J, with 10 bases between. The CDR3 coding sequence is TGTGCCAGCAGCTTAAGCCAGGCCATGAACACTGAAGCTTTCTTT. Translated, it gives CASSLSQAMNTEAFF. Full variable domain (remainder filled in from reference TRBV7-9 and TRBJ1-1): DTGVSQNPRHKITKRGQNVTFRCDPISEHNRLYWYRQTLGQGPEFLTYFQNEAQLEKSRLLSDRFSAERPKGSFSTLEIQRTEQGDSAMYLCASSLSQAMNTEAFFGQGTRLTVV.